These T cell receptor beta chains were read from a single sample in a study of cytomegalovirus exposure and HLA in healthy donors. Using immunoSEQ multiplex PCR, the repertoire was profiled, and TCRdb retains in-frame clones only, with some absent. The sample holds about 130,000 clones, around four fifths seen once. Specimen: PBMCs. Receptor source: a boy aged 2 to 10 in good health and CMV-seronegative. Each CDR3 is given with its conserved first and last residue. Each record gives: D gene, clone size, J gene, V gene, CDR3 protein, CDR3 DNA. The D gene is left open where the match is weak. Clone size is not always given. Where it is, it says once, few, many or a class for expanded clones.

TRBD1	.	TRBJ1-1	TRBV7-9	CSSSLFVGQGWRNTEAFF	TGTTCCAGCAGCTTATTCGTAGGACAGGGTTGGCGTAACACTGAAGCTTTCTTT
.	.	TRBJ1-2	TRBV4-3	CASSQDRAGPYGYTF	TGCGCCAGCAGCCAAGATAGGGCAGGGCCCTATGGCTACACCTTC
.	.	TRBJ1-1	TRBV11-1	CASSLSNRENTEAFF	TGTGCCAGCAGCTTAAGTAACAGGGAGAACACTGAAGCTTTCTTT
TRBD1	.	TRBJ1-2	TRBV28	CASSRQGGGYGYTF	TGTGCCAGCAGCAGACAGGGTGGGGGCTATGGCTACACCTTC
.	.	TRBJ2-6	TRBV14	CASSQAQSGANVLTF	TGTGCCAGCAGCCAAGCCCAGTCTGGGGCCAACGTCCTGACTTTC
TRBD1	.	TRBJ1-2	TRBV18	CASSPKWTGGHGYTF	TGTGCCAGCTCACCCAAATGGACAGGAGGGCATGGCTACACCTTC
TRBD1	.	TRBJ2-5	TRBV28	CASSPTGGMKTQYF	TGTGCCAGCAGTCCGACAGGGGGGATGAAGACCCAGTACTTC
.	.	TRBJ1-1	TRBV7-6	CASSLTADGGGTEAFF	TGTGCCAGCAGCTTAACGGCGGACGGGGGGGGAACTGAAGCTTTCTTT
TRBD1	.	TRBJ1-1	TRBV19	CASKGASTEAFF	TGTGCCAGTAAGGGGGCGAGCACTGAAGCTTTCTTT
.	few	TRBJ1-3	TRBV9	CASSVDSRSLGNTIYF	TGTGCCAGCAGCGTCGACAGCCGCTCACTTGGAAACACCATATATTTT
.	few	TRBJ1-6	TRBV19	CASSIVVTYSPLHF	TGTGCCAGTAGTATAGTCGTAACTTATTCACCCCTCCACTTT
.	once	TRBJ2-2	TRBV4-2	CASSPLDGMTDTGELFF	TGTGCCAGCAGCCCACTCGACGGGATGACGGACACCGGGGAGCTGTTTTTT
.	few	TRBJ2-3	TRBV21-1	CASSKTSGSTDTQYF	TGTGCCAGCAGCAAAACTAGCGGGAGCACAGATACGCAGTATTTT
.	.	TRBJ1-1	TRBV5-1	CASSPTGPAGDTEAFF	TGCGCCAGCAGCCCGACCGGGCCCGCCGGGGACACTGAAGCTTTCTTT
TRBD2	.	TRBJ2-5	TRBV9	CASSVVSSGQETQYF	TGTGCCAGCAGCGTAGTGTCTAGCGGGCAAGAGACCCAGTACTTC
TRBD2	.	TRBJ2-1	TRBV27	CASSLSIYGLAREQFF	TGTGCCAGCAGTTTATCGATTTATGGACTAGCAAGGGAGCAGTTCTTC
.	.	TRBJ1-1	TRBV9	CASSVGKGLGTEAFF	TGTGCCAGCAGCGTCGGCAAGGGGCTTGGTACTGAAGCTTTCTTT
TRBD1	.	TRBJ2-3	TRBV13	CASSSLDRRTDTQYF	TGTGCCAGCAGCTCGTTGGACAGGCGCACAGATACGCAGTATTTT
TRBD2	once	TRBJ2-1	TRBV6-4	CASSEGGGIGEQFF	TGTGCCAGCAGTGAGGGGGGAGGGATTGGGGAGCAGTTCTTC
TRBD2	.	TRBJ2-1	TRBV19	CASSVTSGANSYNEQFF	TGTGCCAGTTCGGTAACTAGCGGAGCGAACTCCTACAATGAGCAGTTCTTC
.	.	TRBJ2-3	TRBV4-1	CASSQSTGLSTDTQYF	TGCGCCAGCAGCCAGTCAACAGGGCTGAGCACAGATACGCAGTATTTT
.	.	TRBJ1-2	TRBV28	CASSLPAPGGGYTF	TGTGCCAGCAGTCTGCCAGCGCCGGGGGGTGGCTACACCTTC
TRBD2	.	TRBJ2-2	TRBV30	CAWSVGGRPGELFF	TGTGCCTGGAGTGTAGGCGGGAGACCCGGGGAGCTGTTTTTT
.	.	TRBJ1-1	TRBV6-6	CASSWEGGEAFF	TGTGCCAGCAGTTGGGAGGGGGGTGAAGCTTTCTTT
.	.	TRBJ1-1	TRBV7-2	CASSLVAGKGTEAFF	TGTGCCAGCAGCTTAGTGGCAGGGAAGGGCACTGAAGCTTTCTTT
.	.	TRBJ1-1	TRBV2	CASSVESLNTEAFF	TGTGCCAGCAGTGTCGAGAGCCTGAACACTGAAGCTTTCTTT
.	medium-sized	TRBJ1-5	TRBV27	CASSFLGAQPQHF	TGTGCCAGCAGTTTCTTGGGGGCTCAGCCCCAGCATTTT
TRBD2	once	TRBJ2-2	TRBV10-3	CAISTSGTKLNTGELFF	TGTGCCATCAGTACTAGCGGGACTAAATTAAACACCGGGGAGCTGTTTTTT
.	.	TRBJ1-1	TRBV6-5	CASSYSAGVAEAFF	TGTGCCAGCAGTTACTCCGCAGGCGTGGCTGAAGCTTTCTTT